The rows below give T cell receptor beta chains drawn from one sample of a study of cytomegalovirus exposure and HLA in healthy donors. The assay was immunoSEQ multiplex PCR, and TCRdb's table has in-frame clones only and misses some. In total, the table holds some 200,000 clones. Sequenced sample: PBMCs. All receptors come from a woman younger than 35 in good health and CMV-seropositive. Each CDR3 is given without its conserved first and last residue. Fields, in order: D gene, J gene, V gene, CDR3 protein. A D gene is named only where the DNA matches it firmly.

TRBD1,TRBJ1-6,TRBV4-2,ASSLSGTAGDSPLH
.,TRBJ2-7,TRBV5-5,ASSRPLGRAYEQY
TRBD2,TRBJ2-1,TRBV11-2,ASSILSGSLYEQF
TRBD2,TRBJ2-1,TRBV10-3,AISGSGGDNEQF
.,TRBJ1-5,TRBV30,AWSVRESESQPQH
.,TRBJ1-1,TRBV2,ASSETRTAMNTEAF
TRBD1,TRBJ1-2,TRBV11-3,ASSSGVDRVGYT
.,TRBJ1-2,TRBV18,ASSPDAGSRGYT
TRBD2,TRBJ2-1,TRBV13,ASSTGLAGLQF
.,TRBJ2-3,TRBV9,ASSVIGQGVTDTQY
.,TRBJ1-6,TRBV30,AWSEQWNSPLH
TRBD2,TRBJ2-5,TRBV6-6,ASSRGLAETQY
.,TRBJ2-1,TRBV7-2,ASSLHSTYNEQF
TRBD1,TRBJ1-1,TRBV5-8,ASRMTGREELAEAF
TRBD2,TRBJ2-2,TRBV7-3,ASSLSGGNGELF
TRBD2,TRBJ2-1,TRBV19,ASRGLAGGSYNEQF
.,TRBJ2-5,TRBV10-3,AISESSGQETQY
TRBD2,TRBJ2-2,TRBV10-1,ATLAGGMNTGELF
TRBD1,TRBJ2-7,TRBV7-2,ASSLAGQPSYEQY
.,TRBJ1-1,TRBV5-1,ASSLGGAGEAF
TRBD1,TRBJ1-1,TRBV5-1,ASSEQGANTEAF
.,TRBJ2-2,TRBV5-4,ASSLERDTGELF
.,TRBJ2-7,TRBV6-5,ASSSLPRDNYEQY
.,TRBJ2-1,TRBV6-1,ASSLRRDSYNEQF
.,TRBJ1-2,TRBV18,ASSQGLRDYGYT
.,TRBJ1-2,TRBV30,AWSEGVGRSYGYT
TRBD1,TRBJ2-3,TRBV6-6,ASSYPRGQSTDTQY
.,TRBJ2-5,TRBV6-5,ASRPSGYQETQY
TRBD1,TRBJ2-7,TRBV25-1,ASSEAGTASYEQY
TRBD1,TRBJ1-2,TRBV27,ASSRDRGILYGYT
TRBD1,TRBJ1-2,TRBV30,ALGQGYGYT
.,TRBJ1-5,TRBV15,ATSRETGNQPQH
.,TRBJ2-1,TRBV19,ASTVAVAAYNEQF
.,TRBJ1-2,TRBV6-5,ASSPNGYGYT
.,TRBJ2-1,TRBV7-2,ASSSKSSYNEQF
.,TRBJ2-5,TRBV4-1,ASSQDLTRGETQY
TRBD1,TRBJ1-6,TRBV4-3,ASSQERTRTGNNSPLH
.,TRBJ1-3,TRBV7-3,ASSLTADSGNTIY
.,TRBJ1-1,TRBV6-1,ASSEGIWNTEAF
.,TRBJ1-2,TRBV19,ASSIRTRYGYT
TRBD2,TRBJ2-3,TRBV7-2,ASSFERGGRNTQY
.,TRBJ1-1,TRBV7-8,ASSLAWGRGTEAF
.,TRBJ1-1,TRBV6-4,ASRSGWGNTEAF
TRBD1,TRBJ1-1,TRBV5-6,ASSSGGGGTEAF
TRBD1,TRBJ2-5,TRBV25-1,ASGTDRGWQETQY
TRBD2,TRBJ2-3,TRBV30,AWTPWTSGVTDTQY
.,TRBJ1-1,TRBV2,ASISTPTGEAF
TRBD1,TRBJ1-2,TRBV27,ASSPRTGFYGYT
.,TRBJ1-1,TRBV6-5,ASSHSGGPEAF
.,TRBJ1-1,TRBV6-5,ASTGRFGGTEAF
.,TRBJ1-1,TRBV4-1,ASSPRAVTEAF
.,TRBJ1-5,TRBV5-1,ASSPGQVNQPQH
.,TRBJ1-2,TRBV5-1,ASSARDFGDGGYT